Following are 13 T cell receptor beta chains from one sample sequenced in a study of blood T cell repertoires in COVID-19. Some clones are missing from TCRdb's copy, which holds only in-frame ones; the method was immunoSEQ multiplex PCR. The sample lists tens of thousands of clones; around 91% were seen once. Sequencing was performed on peripheral blood. The receptors shown here come from a man between 65 and 79 years old with acute or convalescent COVID-19.

The rearrangement joins TRBV2 to TRBJ1-5; tentative D call: TRBD1 (6 bases). Trimming shortened V by 3 bases and J by 2 bases, and 14 bases separated the two germline ends. This CDR3 has 16 residues. Germline V lookup: CDR1 SNHLY, CDR2 FYNNEI. The DNA for the CDR3 is TGTGCCAGCAGTGAGCAGGGGCAATTTGGCAATCAGCCCCAGCATTTT. Translated, it gives CASSEQGQFGNQPQHF.

The chain recombines TRBV28 with TRBJ2-7; perhaps TRBD2 as D (6 bases). The CDR3 contains 15 residues. V was cut by 2 bases and J by 7 bases, with 18 bases left in between. Germline loops: CDR1 MDHEN, CDR2 SYDVKM. CDR3 bases: TGTGCCAGCAGTTTAGAGGGAGGAAGGGTAGGGGAGCAGTACTTC. This encodes CASSLEGGRVGEQYF.

V is TRBV3-1 (or the pseudogene TRBV3-2) and J is TRBJ2-2, with TRBD2 matching 8 bases. Germline assignment: CDR1 LGHDT and CDR2 YNNKEL (reference sequence). Trimming took 4 bases from V and 5 from J; bases not matched to a gene: 9. The CDR3 is 16 amino acids. The CDR3 bases are TGTGCCAGCAGCCCCCTTAGCGGGGCTAGTACCGGGGAGCTGTTTTTT. Amino acid sequence: CASSPLSGASTGELFF.

The chain joins TRBV19 to TRBJ2-7; TRBD2 agrees at 12 bases. J gave up 3 bases and V 4 bases, and 4 bases lay outside the gene matches. The CDR3 extends over 15 amino acids. Germline assignment: CDR1 LNHDA and CDR2 SQIVND (reference sequence). CDR3 sequence (DNA): TGTGCCAGTAGTAGACGACTAGCGGGGGTCTACGAGCAGTACTTC. It specifies CASSRRLAGVYEQYF.

The rearrangement links TRBV18 to TRBJ2-7; 8 nucleotides agree with TRBD2. The J segment lost 6 bases and the V segment lost 5 bases, leaving 9 bases of the junction unmatched. There are 14 residues in the CDR3. Germline V lookup: CDR1 KGHSH, CDR2 LQKENI. The CDR3 loop reads CASSEGTRMSEQYF. The CDR3 nucleotides read TGTGCCAGCTCAGAGGGGACTAGAATGAGCGAGCAGTACTTC.

This clone was seen a handful of times. The chain carries TRBV18 and TRBJ1-1; a possible D gene is TRBD1 (6 bases). This CDR3 region has 14 residues. The V gene lost 4 bases and the J gene lost 5 bases, with 14 bases spanning the gap. The V gene's germline CDR1 is KGHSH and CDR2 LQKENI. In DNA, the CDR3 is TGTGCCAGCTCACGGGGACAAACTTTAACTGAAGCTTTCTTT. Translated, it gives CASSRGQTLTEAFF.

The CDR3 bases are TGTGCCAGCAGACGGGACAGTTGGCCCTACGAGCAGTACTTC. It translates to CASRRDSWPYEQYF. The chain couples TRBV25-1 to TRBJ2-7, with 7 bases identical to TRBD1. The CDR3 covers 14 residues. From germline, CDR1 is MGHDK and CDR2 SYGVNS. After removal of 6 bases from V and 2 bases from J, the junction contained 7 bases not matched to a gene.

The rearrangement uses TRBV6-2 or TRBV6-3 and TRBJ1-2, with TRBD1 as a possible D gene (6 bases). Trimming left V 2 bases short and J 5 bases short, with 12 bases between. CDR3 length equals 14 residues. Germline lookup yields CDR1 MNHEY and CDR2 SVGEGT. The CDR3 nucleotides are TGTGCCAGCAGTTACAGGACAGACTTATATGGCTACACCTTC. This gives the protein CASSYRTDLYGYTF.

The J gene is TRBJ2-7, the V gene TRBV28, with 13 bases identical to TRBD2. This CDR3 spans 16 amino acids. The J segment lost 6 bases and the V segment lost 2 bases, leaving 7 bases of the junction unmatched. Germline V CDR1 and CDR2: MDHEN, SYDVKM. CDR3 region: CASSLRVGTSGVEQYF. CDR3 sequence (DNA): TGTGCCAGCAGTTTACGAGTGGGGACTAGCGGGGTCGAGCAGTACTTC.

V and J are TRBV5-1 and TRBJ2-2, with D perhaps TRBD2 (6 bases). Germline V CDR1 and CDR2: SGHRS, YFSETQ. The V gene lost 4 bases and the J gene lost 7 bases, with 17 bases spanning the gap. The CDR3 is 15 amino acids. CDR3 bases: TGCGCCAGCAGCCCCGACACTGGGACTGGCGGGGAGCTGTTTTTT. Protein: CASSPDTGTGGELFF.

The rearrangement joins TRBV7-9 to TRBJ2-7, with 8 bases lining up with TRBD2. V lost 5 bases, J lost 3 bases, and 15 bases stayed unmatched. Per the germline V gene, CDR1 is SEHNR and CDR2 is FQNEAQ (reference sequence). This CDR3 spans 17 amino acids. CDR3 in amino acids: CASSPTDGVAGFYEQYF. The DNA of the CDR3 is TGTGCCAGCAGCCCGACTGATGGGGTAGCGGGGTTCTACGAGCAGTACTTC.

The chain has TRBV28 and TRBJ2-2; 8 positions agree with TRBD1. The CDR3 loop spans 15 amino acids. Germline CDR1 MDHEN, CDR2 SYDVKM. The junction had 12 bases not matched to a gene; V was cut back by 8 bases and J by 7 bases. CDR3 residues: CASVTGQGGIGELFF. The CDR3, as DNA: TGTGCCAGCGTAACTGGACAGGGTGGGATCGGGGAGCTGTTTTTT.

The J gene is TRBJ1-3, the V gene TRBV18; TRBD1 is a possible D gene (6 bases). CDR1 is KGHSH and CDR2 is LQKENI in the germline V gene. V was shortened by 2 bases and J by 0 bases, with 11 bases between the two germline ends. The CDR3 is made up of 16 amino acids. This CDR3 is CASSPSGTISGNTIYF. The CDR3 nucleotides read TGTGCCAGCTCACCATCCGGGACAATCTCTGGAAACACCATATATTTT.